The clone carrying this TCR beta chain is deemed large (0.1 to 1%). No antigen is known for it. Repertoires were generated with immunoSEQ multiplex PCR, while TCRdb's copy carries only in-frame clones and drops some. The table shows about 46,000 clones, with 60% to 80% occurring only once. The data belong to a study of vaccination effects on CD4 cells after COVID-19. About the study: Samples from a couple of convalescent patients were given 16 days and one week before vaccination.

V shed 4 bases and J shed 3 bases, with 5 bases lying between them. Germline-derived CDR1 and CDR2 are SGHKS and YYEKEE (reference sequence). The CDR3 extends over 13 amino acids. Culturing for about ten days preceded CD4+ T cell isolation. The receptor was isolated from a human donor who had a prior SARS-CoV-2 infection. This chain joins TRBV5-5 and TRBJ1-6; D not resolved. The source material was CD4+ T cells from PBMCs cultured without peptide, sampled before COVID-19 vaccination. CDR3 sequence: CASSGIYNSPLHF. CDR3 sequence (DNA): TGTGCCAGCAGCGGAATCTATAATTCACCCCTCCACTTT.